This is a list of T cell receptor beta chains from one sample in a study of radiation and T cells in renal cell carcinoma. Assay used: immunoSEQ multiplex PCR; TCRdb lists only in-frame clones, some missing. Of about 160,000 clones detected, less than 90% appear once; the ten largest clones hold roughly 4.1%. Specimen: blood, collected from a patient whose treatment included radiotherapy and nephrectomy. The receptor set was obtained from a woman in her 70s with renal cell carcinoma. Each CDR3 is given with its conserved first and last residue. D genes are given only for firm matches. Some rows have no size entry. The others give once, few or many, or a class for an expanded clone.

v_gene	abundance	d_gene	j_gene	CDR3aa	CDR3nt
TRBV9	.	.	TRBJ2-7	CASSSDPSYEQYF	TGTGCCAGCAGCTCAGACCCCTCCTACGAGCAGTACTTC
TRBV7-9	.	TRBD1	TRBJ1-4	CASSPDRASEKLFF	TGTGCCAGCAGCCCGGACAGGGCGAGTGAAAAACTGTTTTTT
TRBV28	.	.	TRBJ1-2	CASNAGSYGYTF	TGTGCCAGCAATGCAGGGAGCTATGGCTACACCTTC
TRBV30	.	.	TRBJ1-6	CAWGGNSNSPLHF	TGTGCCTGGGGAGGGAACAGTAATTCACCCCTCCACTTT
TRBV6-6	.	.	TRBJ2-1	CASTVRYNEQFF	TGTGCCAGCACCGTCCGCTACAATGAGCAGTTCTTC
TRBV13	.	.	TRBJ2-7	CASSLGRGGTYEQYF	TGTGCCAGCAGCTTAGGCCGTGGGGGGACCTACGAGCAGTACTTC
TRBV5-1	.	.	TRBJ2-3	CASSYTSTQYF	TGCGCCAGCAGCTACACAAGTACGCAGTATTTT
TRBV5-1	once	.	TRBJ2-2	CASSSNTGELFF	TGCGCCAGCAGCTCGAACACCGGGGAGCTGTTTTTT
TRBV5-1	.	.	TRBJ2-3	CASSYRMGADTQYF	TGCGCCAGCAGCTATCGTATGGGGGCAGATACGCAGTATTTT
TRBV2	.	TRBD1	TRBJ1-3	CASTGQNSGNTIYF	TGTGCCAGCACGGGACAGAACTCTGGAAACACCATATATTTT
TRBV9	few	.	TRBJ1-3	CASSVLSSGNTIYF	TGTGCCAGCAGCGTCTTATCCTCTGGAAACACCATATATTTT
TRBV5-1	.	.	TRBJ2-5	CASSIVPHQETQYF	TGCGCCAGCAGCATCGTACCCCACCAAGAGACCCAGTACTTC
TRBV9	.	.	TRBJ1-2	CASSAAGGYTF	TGTGCCAGCAGCGCCGCGGGGGGCTACACCTTC
TRBV19	.	.	TRBJ1-5	CASSKGEAQPQHF	TGTGCCAGTAGTAAGGGGGAGGCACAGCCCCAGCATTTT
TRBV11-3	few	.	TRBJ1-1	CASNKQENTEAFF	TGTGCCAGCAACAAACAGGAGAACACTGAAGCTTTCTTT
TRBV6-6	.	TRBD2	TRBJ2-1	CASSHIGLVGNEQFF	TGTGCCAGCAGTCACATTGGACTAGTCGGCAATGAGCAGTTCTTC
TRBV19	few	.	TRBJ1-1	CASGYQGTEAFF	TGTGCCAGTGGGTATCAGGGCACTGAAGCTTTCTTT
TRBV5-1	.	.	TRBJ1-5	CASSLDGGYQPQHF	TGCGCCAGCAGCTTGGATGGGGGGTATCAGCCCCAGCATTTT
TRBV19	.	TRBD1	TRBJ1-2	CASSPGTGWNGYTF	TGTGCCAGTAGCCCCGGGACAGGGTGGAATGGCTACACCTTC
TRBV5-1	.	.	TRBJ2-2	CASSLDEAGELFF	TGCGCCAGCAGCTTGGATGAAGCCGGGGAGCTGTTTTTT
TRBV19	.	TRBD1	TRBJ1-1	CASRETGVNTEAFF	TGTGCCAGTAGGGAGACAGGGGTGAACACTGAAGCTTTCTTT
TRBV11-2	.	TRBD2	TRBJ2-2	CASSLDWLAGAGSKLFF	TGTGCCAGCAGCTTAGATTGGCTAGCGGGGGCCGGTAGTAAGCTGTTTTTT
TRBV6-1	.	.	TRBJ2-1	CASSARRGGSTNEQFF	TGTGCCAGCAGTGCCCGGCGGGGTGGGTCTACCAATGAGCAGTTCTTC
TRBV18	.	.	TRBJ2-7	CASSPQGFGYEQYF	TGTGCCAGCTCACCACAGGGGTTTGGTTACGAGCAGTACTTC
TRBV9	.	TRBD1	TRBJ2-7	CASSQGTAYEQYF	TGTGCCAGCAGCCAGGGGACAGCCTACGAGCAGTACTTC
TRBV6-1	.	TRBD1	TRBJ2-2	CASSLTGRDTGELFF	TGTGCCAGCAGCTTGACAGGGCGGGACACCGGGGAGCTGTTTTTT
TRBV19	.	.	TRBJ2-2	CASTSDKSGELFF	TGTGCCAGTACCTCAGACAAGTCCGGGGAGCTGTTTTTT
TRBV7-9	.	.	TRBJ1-6	CASSLSGFYNSPLHF	TGTGCCAGCAGCTTATCGGGGTTCTATAATTCACCCCTCCACTTT
TRBV19	.	TRBD1	TRBJ1-5	CASSVQGGGNQPQHF	TGTGCCAGTAGTGTACAGGGGGGCGGCAATCAGCCCCAGCATTTT
TRBV7-2	.	TRBD1	TRBJ1-6	CASRTQVGTANYNSPLHF	TGTGCCAGCAGAACCCAAGTTGGGACAGCAAACTATAATTCACCCCTCCACTTT
TRBV19	.	.	TRBJ1-6	CASSISDKSSPLHF	TGTGCCAGTAGTATATCGGATAAAAGTTCACCCCTCCACTTT
TRBV5-6	.	TRBD1	TRBJ1-6	CASSSTGTGGWLDSPLHF	TGTGCCAGCAGCTCTACCGGGACAGGGGGTTGGTTGGATTCACCCCTCCACTTT
TRBV6-1	.	.	TRBJ2-3	CASSVQFGGGTQYF	TGTGCCAGCAGTGTTCAATTCGGGGGTGGTACGCAGTATTTT
TRBV11-2	.	TRBD2	TRBJ2-7	CASSFRRTSGIFYEQYF	TGTGCCAGCAGCTTCCGGCGGACTAGCGGAATATTCTACGAGCAGTACTTC
TRBV21-1	.	.	TRBJ1-1	CASSTGPGDRGIATEAFF	TGTGCCAGCAGCACCGGCCCCGGGGACAGGGGTATTGCCACTGAAGCTTTCTTT
TRBV5-8	once	.	TRBJ2-5	CASSRHQRGAETQYF	TGTGCCAGCAGCCGTCATCAACGGGGGGCGGAGACCCAGTACTTC
TRBV28	.	.	TRBJ1-2	CAGAGTNYGYTF	TGTGCCGGCGCGGGGACTAACTATGGCTACACCTTC
TRBV28	.	.	TRBJ2-7	CASRNPGDSYEQYF	TGTGCCAGCAGGAACCCCGGGGACTCCTACGAGCAGTACTTC
TRBV6-1	.	.	TRBJ1-5	CASNEWKRSNQPQHF	TGTGCCAGCAACGAGTGGAAACGGAGCAATCAGCCCCAGCATTTT
TRBV7-3	.	.	TRBJ2-2	CASSPGHTGFTGELFF	TGTGCCAGCAGCCCAGGACACACGGGTTTCACCGGGGAGCTGTTTTTT
TRBV11-1	.	.	TRBJ1-2	CASSATGNYGYTF	TGTGCCAGCAGCGCCACAGGAAACTATGGCTACACCTTC
TRBV5-4	.	.	TRBJ1-3	CASSLEWISGNTIYF	TGTGCCAGCAGCTTGGAGTGGATCTCTGGAAACACCATATATTTT
TRBV7-9	.	TRBD1	TRBJ1-2	CASSLRQGSYGYTF	TGTGCCAGCAGTCTAAGACAGGGCTCCTATGGCTACACCTTC
TRBV7-2	few	.	TRBJ1-6	CASRQGQGGSPLHF	TGTGCCAGCCGCCAGGGCCAGGGAGGTTCACCCCTCCACTTT